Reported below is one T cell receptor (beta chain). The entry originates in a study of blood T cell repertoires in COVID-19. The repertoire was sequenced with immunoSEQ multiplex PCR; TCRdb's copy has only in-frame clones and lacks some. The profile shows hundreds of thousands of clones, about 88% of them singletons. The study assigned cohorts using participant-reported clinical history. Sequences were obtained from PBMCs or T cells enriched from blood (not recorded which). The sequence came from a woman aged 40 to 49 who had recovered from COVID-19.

CDR3 protein: CSVDGTSGSHEQYF. DNA for the CDR3: TGCAGCGTTGACGGGACTAGCGGCAGCCACGAGCAGTACTTC. The rearrangement uses TRBV29-1 and TRBJ2-7; 11 bases align to TRBD2. V shed 3 bases, J shed 5 bases, and the junction held 6 bases outside the gene matches. Germline V gene sequence: CDR1 SQVTM, CDR2 ANQGSEA. The CDR3 has 14 amino acids.